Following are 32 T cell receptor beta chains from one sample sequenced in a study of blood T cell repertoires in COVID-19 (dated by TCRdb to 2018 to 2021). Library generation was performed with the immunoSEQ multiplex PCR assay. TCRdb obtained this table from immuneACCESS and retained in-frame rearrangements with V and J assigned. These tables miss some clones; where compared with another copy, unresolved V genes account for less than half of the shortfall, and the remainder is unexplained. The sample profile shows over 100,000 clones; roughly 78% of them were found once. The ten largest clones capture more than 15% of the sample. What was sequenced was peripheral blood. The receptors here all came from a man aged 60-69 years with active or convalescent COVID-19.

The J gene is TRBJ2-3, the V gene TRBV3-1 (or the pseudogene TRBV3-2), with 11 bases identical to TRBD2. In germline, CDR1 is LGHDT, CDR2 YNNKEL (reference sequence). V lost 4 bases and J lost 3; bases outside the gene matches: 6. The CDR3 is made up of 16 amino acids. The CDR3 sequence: CASSRLAGGSTDTQYF. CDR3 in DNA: TGTGCCAGCAGCCGTCTAGCGGGAGGATCGACAGATACGCAGTATTTT.

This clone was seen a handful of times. CDR3 protein: CASGEWEGPTYEQYF. Written as DNA, the CDR3 is TGCGCCAGCGGGGAATGGGAGGGGCCGACCTACGAGCAGTACTTC. This chain joins TRBV4-1 and TRBJ2-7, with 7 bases identical to TRBD2. The CDR3 covers 15 residues. The V segment lost 8 bases and the J segment 2 bases; nucleotides outside the gene matches: 12. Germline CDR1 MGHRA, CDR2 YSYEKL.

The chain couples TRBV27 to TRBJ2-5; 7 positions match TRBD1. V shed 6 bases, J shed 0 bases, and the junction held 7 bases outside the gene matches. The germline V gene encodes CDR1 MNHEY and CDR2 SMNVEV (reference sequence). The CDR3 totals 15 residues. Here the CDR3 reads CASRPPTGNQETQYF. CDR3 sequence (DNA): TGTGCCAGCAGACCTCCGACAGGGAACCAAGAGACCCAGTACTTC.

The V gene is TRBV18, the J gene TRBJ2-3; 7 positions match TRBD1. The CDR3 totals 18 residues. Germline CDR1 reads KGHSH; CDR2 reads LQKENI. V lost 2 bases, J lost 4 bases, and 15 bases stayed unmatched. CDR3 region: CASSPYVLGGAGADTQYF. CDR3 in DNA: TGTGCCAGCTCACCATACGTCCTAGGGGGCGCCGGGGCAGATACGCAGTATTTT.

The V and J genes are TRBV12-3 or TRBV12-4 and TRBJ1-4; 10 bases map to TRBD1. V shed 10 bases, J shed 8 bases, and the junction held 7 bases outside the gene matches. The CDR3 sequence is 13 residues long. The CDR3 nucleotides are TGTGCCAACCGACAGGGGGCGCCGGAAAAACTGTTTTTT. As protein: CANRQGAPEKLFF.

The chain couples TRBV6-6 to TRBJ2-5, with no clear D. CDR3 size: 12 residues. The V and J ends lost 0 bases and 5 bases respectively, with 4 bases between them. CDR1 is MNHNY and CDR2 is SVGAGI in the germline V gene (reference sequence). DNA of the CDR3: TGTGCCAGCAGTTACTCGCGGGAGACCCAGTACTTC. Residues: CASSYSRETQYF.

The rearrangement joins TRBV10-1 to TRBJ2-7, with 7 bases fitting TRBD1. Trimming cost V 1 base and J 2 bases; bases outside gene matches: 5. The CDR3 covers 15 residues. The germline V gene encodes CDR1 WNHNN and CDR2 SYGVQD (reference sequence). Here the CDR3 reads CASSECWTGAYEQYF. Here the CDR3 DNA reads TGCGCCAGCAGTGAGTGTTGGACAGGTGCCTACGAGCAGTACTTC.

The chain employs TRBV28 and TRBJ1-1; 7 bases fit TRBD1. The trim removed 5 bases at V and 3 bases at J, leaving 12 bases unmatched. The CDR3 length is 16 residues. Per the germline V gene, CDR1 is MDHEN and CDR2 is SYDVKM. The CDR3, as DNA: TGTGCCAGCAGTCCCCTCAGACAGGGACTGGACACTGAAGCTTTCTTT. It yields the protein CASSPLRQGLDTEAFF.

CDR3 in amino acids: CASSLFLYQRQLFYEQYF. In nucleotides, the CDR3 is TGTGCCAGCAGCTTGTTCTTGTATCAGAGACAGTTATTCTACGAGCAGTACTTC. The V and J genes are TRBV5-6 and TRBJ2-7, with TRBD1 as a possible D gene (5 bases). CDR1 is SGHDT, CDR2 YYEEEE, per germline. This CDR3 region has 18 residues. The V end lost 1 base, the J end lost 3 bases, and 23 bases lay between the germline ends.

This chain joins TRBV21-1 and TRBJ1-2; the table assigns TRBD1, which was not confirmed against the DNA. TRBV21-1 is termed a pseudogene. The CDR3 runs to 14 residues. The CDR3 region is CASSRVRGNYGYTF. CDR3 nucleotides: TGTGCCAGCAGCAGGGTCAGGGGGAACTATGGCTACACCTTC.

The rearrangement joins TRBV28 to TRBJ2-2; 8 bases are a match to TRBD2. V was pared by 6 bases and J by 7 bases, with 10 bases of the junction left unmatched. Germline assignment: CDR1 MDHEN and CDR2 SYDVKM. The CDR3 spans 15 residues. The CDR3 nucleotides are TGTGCCAGCAGCGTATTTAGCGGGACAATCGGGGAGCTGTTTTTT. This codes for CASSVFSGTIGELFF.

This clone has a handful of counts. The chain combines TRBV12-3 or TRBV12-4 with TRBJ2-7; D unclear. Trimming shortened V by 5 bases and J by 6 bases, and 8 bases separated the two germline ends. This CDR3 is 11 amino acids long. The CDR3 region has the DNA TGTGCCAGCAGTAATGGAGCCGAGCAGTACTTC. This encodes CASSNGAEQYF.

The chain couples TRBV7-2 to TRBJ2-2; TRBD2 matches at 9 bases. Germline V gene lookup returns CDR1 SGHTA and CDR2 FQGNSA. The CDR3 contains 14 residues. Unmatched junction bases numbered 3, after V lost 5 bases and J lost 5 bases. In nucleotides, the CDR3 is TGTGCCAGCAGCCAAAGCGGGAGGACCGGGGAGCTGTTTTTT. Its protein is CASSQSGRTGELFF.

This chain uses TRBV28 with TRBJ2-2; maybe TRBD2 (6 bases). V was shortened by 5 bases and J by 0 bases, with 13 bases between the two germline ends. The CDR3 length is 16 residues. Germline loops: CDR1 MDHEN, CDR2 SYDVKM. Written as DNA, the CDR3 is TGTGCCAGCAGTAACCGGGAGCTCGCGAACACCGGGGAGCTGTTTTTT. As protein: CASSNRELANTGELFF.

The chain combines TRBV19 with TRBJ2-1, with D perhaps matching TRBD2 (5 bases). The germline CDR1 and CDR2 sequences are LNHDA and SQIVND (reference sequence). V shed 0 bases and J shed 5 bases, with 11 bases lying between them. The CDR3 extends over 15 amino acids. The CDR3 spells CASSIDDPGNNEQFF. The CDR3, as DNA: TGTGCCAGTAGTATAGACGACCCCGGGAACAATGAGCAGTTCTTC. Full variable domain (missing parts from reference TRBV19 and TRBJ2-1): DGGITQSPKYLFRKEGQNVTLSCEQNLNHDAMYWYRQDPGQGLRLIYYSQIVNDFQKGDIAEGYSVSREKKESFPLTVTSAQKNPTAFYLCASSIDDPGNNEQFFGPGTRLTVL.

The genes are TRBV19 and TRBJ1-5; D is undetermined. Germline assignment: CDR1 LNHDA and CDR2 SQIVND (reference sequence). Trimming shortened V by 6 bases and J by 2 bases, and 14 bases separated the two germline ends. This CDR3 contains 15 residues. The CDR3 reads CASRQKPSGNQPQHF. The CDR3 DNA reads TGTGCCAGTAGACAGAAGCCCTCTGGCAATCAGCCCCAGCATTTT.

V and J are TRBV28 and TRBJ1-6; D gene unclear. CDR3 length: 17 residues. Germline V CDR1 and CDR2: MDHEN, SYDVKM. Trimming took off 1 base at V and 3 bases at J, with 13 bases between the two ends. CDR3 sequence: CASSLLGGWIYNSPLHF. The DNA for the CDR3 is TGTGCCAGCAGTTTATTAGGAGGCTGGATCTATAATTCACCCCTCCACTTT.

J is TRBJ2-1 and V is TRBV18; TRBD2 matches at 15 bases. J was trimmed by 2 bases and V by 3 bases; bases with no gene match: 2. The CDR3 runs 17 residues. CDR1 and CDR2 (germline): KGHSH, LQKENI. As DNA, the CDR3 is TGTGCCAGCTCACCCAGGACTAGCGGGAGGGCCTACAATGAGCAGTTCTTC. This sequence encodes CASSPRTSGRAYNEQFF.

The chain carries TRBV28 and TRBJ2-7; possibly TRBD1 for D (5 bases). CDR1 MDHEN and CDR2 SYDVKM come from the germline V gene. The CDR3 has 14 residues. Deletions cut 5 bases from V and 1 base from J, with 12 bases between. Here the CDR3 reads CASSLRGASYEQYF. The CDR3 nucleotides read TGTGCCAGCAGTCTCCGTGGGGCATCCTACGAGCAGTACTTC.

CDR3 loop: CASSYRGTYGYTF. The CDR3 DNA follows: TGTGCCAGCAGTTACCGGGGGACTTATGGCTACACCTTC. The rearrangement uses TRBV6-5 and TRBJ1-2, with D possibly TRBD1 on 5 matching bases. The V end was cut by 2 bases, the J end by 5 bases, with 9 bases between. The CDR3 extends over 13 amino acids. Germline CDR1 MNHEY, CDR2 SVGAGI.

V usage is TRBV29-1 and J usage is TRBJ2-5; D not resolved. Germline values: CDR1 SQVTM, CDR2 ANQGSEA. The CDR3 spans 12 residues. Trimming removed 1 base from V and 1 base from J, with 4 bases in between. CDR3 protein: CSVEASQETQYF. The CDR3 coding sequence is TGCAGCGTTGAAGCTAGCCAAGAGACCCAGTACTTC.

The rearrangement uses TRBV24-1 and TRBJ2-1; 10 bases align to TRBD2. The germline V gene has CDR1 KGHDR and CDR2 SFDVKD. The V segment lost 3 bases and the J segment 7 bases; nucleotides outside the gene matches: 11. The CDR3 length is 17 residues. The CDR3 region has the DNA TGTGCCACCAGTGATCCTGGCTCTAGCGGGAGCAGGAATGAGCAGTTCTTC. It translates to CATSDPGSSGSRNEQFF.

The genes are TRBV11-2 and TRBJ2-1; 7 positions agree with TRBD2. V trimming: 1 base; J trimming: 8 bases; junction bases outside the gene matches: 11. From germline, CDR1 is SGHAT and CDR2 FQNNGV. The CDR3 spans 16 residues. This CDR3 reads CASSLGESGVFDEQFF. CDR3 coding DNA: TGTGCCAGCAGCTTAGGGGAAAGCGGGGTTTTTGATGAGCAGTTCTTC.

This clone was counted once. The chain's CDR3 is CASSLGLARGGQFF. CDR3 in DNA: TGTGCCAGCAGCTTAGGACTAGCGCGAGGGGGGCAGTTCTTC. The chain couples TRBV7-9 to TRBJ2-1; 8 bases align to TRBD2. Trimming at V came to 1 base and at J to 12 bases, leaving 8 bases not matched to a gene. Germline CDR1 SEHNR, CDR2 FQNEAQ (reference sequence). The CDR3 runs to 14 residues.

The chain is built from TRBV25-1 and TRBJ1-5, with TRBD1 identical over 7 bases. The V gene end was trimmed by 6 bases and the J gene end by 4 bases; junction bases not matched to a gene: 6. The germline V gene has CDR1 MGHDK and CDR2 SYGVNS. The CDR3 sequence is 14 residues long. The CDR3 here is CASSGGGPNQPQHF. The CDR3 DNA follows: TGTGCCAGCAGCGGAGGGGGCCCTAATCAGCCCCAGCATTTT.

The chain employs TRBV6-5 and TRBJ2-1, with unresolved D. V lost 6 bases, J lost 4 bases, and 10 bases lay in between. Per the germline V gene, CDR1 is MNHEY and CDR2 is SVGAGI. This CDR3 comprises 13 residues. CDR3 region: CASSPTRYNEQFF. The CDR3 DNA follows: TGTGCCAGCAGCCCCACGCGATACAATGAGCAGTTCTTC.

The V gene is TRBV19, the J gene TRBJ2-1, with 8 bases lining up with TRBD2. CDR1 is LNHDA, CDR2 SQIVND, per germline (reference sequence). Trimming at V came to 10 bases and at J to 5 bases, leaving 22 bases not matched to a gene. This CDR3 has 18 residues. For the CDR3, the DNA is TGTGCCACCAATGGGGGGCGGGAGGCCAGCAGAAAGGACAATGAGCAGTTCTTC. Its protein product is CATNGGREASRKDNEQFF.

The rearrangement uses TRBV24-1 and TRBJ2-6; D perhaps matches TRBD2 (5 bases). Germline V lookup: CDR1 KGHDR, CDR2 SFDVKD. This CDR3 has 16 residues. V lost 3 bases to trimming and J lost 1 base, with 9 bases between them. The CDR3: CATSDRGLSGANVLTF. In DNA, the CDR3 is TGTGCCACCAGTGATCGTGGACTGTCTGGGGCCAACGTCCTGACTTTC.

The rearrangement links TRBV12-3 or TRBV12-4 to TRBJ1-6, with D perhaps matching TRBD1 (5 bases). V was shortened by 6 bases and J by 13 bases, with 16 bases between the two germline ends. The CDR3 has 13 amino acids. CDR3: CASSLKGSFPLHF. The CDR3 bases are TGTGCCAGCAGCTTAAAGGGGTCATTCCCCCTCCACTTT.

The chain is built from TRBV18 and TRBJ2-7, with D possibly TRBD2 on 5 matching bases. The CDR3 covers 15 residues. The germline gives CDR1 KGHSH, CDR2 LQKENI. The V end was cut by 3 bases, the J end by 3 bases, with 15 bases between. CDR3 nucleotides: TGTGCCAGCTCACCGAGGTTGGCTAGCTTCTACGAGCAGTACTTC. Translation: CASSPRLASFYEQYF.

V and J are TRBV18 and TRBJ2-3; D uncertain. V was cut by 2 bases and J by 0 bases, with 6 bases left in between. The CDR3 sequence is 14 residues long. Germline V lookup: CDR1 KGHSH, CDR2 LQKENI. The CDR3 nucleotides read TGTGCCAGCTCACCAGTGACTAGCACAGATACGCAGTATTTT. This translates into CASSPVTSTDTQYF. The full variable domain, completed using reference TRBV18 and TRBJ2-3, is NAGVMQNPRHLVRRRGQEARLRCSPMKGHSHVYWYRQLPEEGLKFMVYLQKENIIDESGMPKERFSAEFPKEGPSILRIQQVVRGDSAAYFCASSPVTSTDTQYFGPGTRLTVL.

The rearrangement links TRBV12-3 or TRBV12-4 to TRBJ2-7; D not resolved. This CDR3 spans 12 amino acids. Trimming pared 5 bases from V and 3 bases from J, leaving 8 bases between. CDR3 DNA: TGTGCCAGCAGTAACAATATCTACGAGCAGTACTTC. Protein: CASSNNIYEQYF.